One and the same sample provided the 13 T cell receptor beta chains below, sequenced in a study of blood T cell repertoires in COVID-19. The protocol was immunoSEQ multiplex PCR, while the TCRdb copy is restricted to in-frame clones and leaves out a portion. The table records some 16,000 clones, roughly 80% of them present only once. Sequenced: peripheral blood. The receptors come from a man between 70 and 80 years old with active or convalescent COVID-19.

This rearrangement joins TRBV7-2 to TRBJ2-7, with 10 bases fitting TRBD2. The junction had 10 bases not matched to a gene; V was cut back by 1 base and J by 7 bases. The CDR3 extends over 16 amino acids. In germline, CDR1 is SGHTA, CDR2 FQGNSA. The CDR3 loop reads CASSLGRSGGAEEQYF. For the CDR3, the DNA is TGTGCCAGCAGCTTAGGGAGAAGCGGGGGGGCCGAAGAGCAGTACTTC.

This clone was detected only a few times. The chain combines TRBV7-9 with TRBJ2-7; D might be TRBD2 (7 bases). Trimming cost V 6 bases and J 9 bases, with 12 bases left between them. Germline V CDR1 and CDR2: SEHNR, FQNEAQ (reference sequence). CDR3 size: 11 residues. The CDR3 nucleotides are TGTGCCAGCAGTTACAGGGAGGGGCAGTACTTC. This gives the protein CASSYREGQYF.

The chain has TRBV5-1 and TRBJ2-3; D is uncertain. Germline V gene sequence: CDR1 SGHRS, CDR2 YFSETQ. The CDR3 runs to 13 residues. Deletions cut 3 bases from V and 4 bases from J, with 9 bases between. This CDR3 is CASSSVPSDTQYF. The DNA of the CDR3 is TGCGCCAGCAGCTCGGTACCCTCAGATACGCAGTATTTT.

CDR3: CASSRRDMASSNTEAFF. The CDR3 DNA sequence: TGTGCCAGCAGTCGCCGGGACATGGCGAGTTCTAACACTGAAGCTTTCTTT. The chain employs TRBV14 and TRBJ1-1, with D tentatively TRBD1 (6 bases). The CDR3 loop spans 17 amino acids. V gave up 6 bases and J gave up 2 bases, with 22 bases separating them. The germline V gene has CDR1 SGHDN and CDR2 FVKESK.

The rearrangement joins TRBV2 to TRBJ1-2; a weak D match, TRBD1 (6 bases). The V end lost 6 bases, the J end lost 0 bases, and 14 bases lay between the germline ends. Germline values: CDR1 SNHLY, CDR2 FYNNEI. The CDR3 is 15 amino acids. DNA for the CDR3: TGTGCCAGCAGAGGAGGACAGAACGCTAACTATGGCTACACCTTC. It codes for CASRGGQNANYGYTF.

This rearrangement joins TRBV7-9 to TRBJ2-7; TRBD1 might be the D (5 bases). Trimming left V 2 bases short and J 1 base short, with 9 bases between. There are 14 residues in the CDR3. Germline V gene data show CDR1 as SEHNR and CDR2 as FQNEAQ (reference sequence). CDR3 coding DNA: TGTGCCAGCAGCTTACAGGGTGGGTCCTACGAGCAGTACTTC. Amino acids: CASSLQGGSYEQYF.

This clone was counted between two and nine times. The chain is built from TRBV19 and TRBJ2-4; D is possibly TRBD1 (6 bases). The V gene lost 2 bases and the J gene lost 4 bases, with 9 bases spanning the gap. Germline V gene lookup returns CDR1 LNHDA and CDR2 SQIVND (reference sequence). There are 14 residues in the CDR3. The CDR3 here is CASSISTGKNIQYF. In nucleotides, the CDR3 is TGTGCCAGTAGTATAAGCACAGGGAAAAACATTCAGTACTTC.

V and J are TRBV27 and TRBJ1-5, with a possible D match to TRBD1 (5 bases). Germline assignment: CDR1 MNHEY and CDR2 SMNVEV (reference sequence). This CDR3 is built from 15 residues. V was clipped by 1 base and J by 6 bases, with 13 bases between them. CDR3 sequence: CASSLFQGKGQPQHF. Written as DNA, the CDR3 is TGTGCCAGCAGTTTATTTCAGGGTAAGGGTCAGCCCCAGCATTTT.

The chain employs TRBV6-5 and TRBJ2-2; 11 bases match TRBD1. From germline, CDR1 is MNHEY and CDR2 SVGAGI. The CDR3 covers 15 residues. Germline trimming cut 11 bases from V and 4 bases from J; bases unmatched to any gene: 9. The CDR3 reads CACSRGTGGTGELFF. The CDR3 bases are TGTGCCTGCTCCCGTGGGACAGGGGGCACCGGGGAGCTGTTTTTT.

This clone appeared a few times. The genes are TRBV7-2 and TRBJ1-1, with 9 nucleotides matching TRBD1. CDR3 length: 16 residues. CDR1 and CDR2 (germline): SGHTA, FQGNSA. With 5 bases clipped from V and 1 base from J, the junction kept 8 bases outside the gene matches. The CDR3, as DNA: TGTGCCAGCAGCCTTACTCGGGACAGGGCGAACACTGAAGCTTTCTTT. Amino acids: CASSLTRDRANTEAFF.

The chain recombines TRBV3-1 (or the pseudogene TRBV3-2) with TRBJ2-6, with 8 bases aligning to TRBD1. The V segment lost 6 bases and the J segment 4 bases; nucleotides outside the gene matches: 8. In germline, CDR1 is LGHDT, CDR2 YNNKEL (reference sequence). The length of the CDR3 is 16 residues. The CDR3 spells CASRPGQGEGANVLTF. As DNA, the CDR3 is TGTGCCAGCAGACCAGGACAGGGCGAAGGGGCCAACGTCCTGACTTTC.

This chain joins TRBV9 and TRBJ2-5, with 8 bases aligning to TRBD2. The germline V gene encodes CDR1 SGDLS and CDR2 YYNGEE. The CDR3 consists of 16 residues. The trim removed 0 bases at V and 5 bases at J, leaving 9 bases unmatched. The CDR3 coding sequence is TGTGCCAGCAGCGTAGCTACCGGGACTAGTAGGGAGACCCAGTACTTC. The encoded protein is CASSVATGTSRETQYF.

The rearrangement joins TRBV11-2 to TRBJ2-3; 11 bases are shared with TRBD2. From germline, CDR1 is SGHAT and CDR2 FQNNGV. The CDR3 extends over 16 amino acids. Unmatched junction bases numbered 4, after V lost 5 bases and J lost 0 bases. The CDR3 DNA reads TGTGCCAGCAGCCCTGGGACTAGCGGAAGCACAGATACGCAGTATTTT. Translating gives CASSPGTSGSTDTQYF.